The 15 T cell receptor beta chains in this list originate from one sample, sequenced in a study of identical twins. TCRdb reprocessed the 5' RACE reads via MiXCR and lists one record per CDR3 protein. Here the sample spans hundreds of thousands of distinct CDR3 sequences, 24% being singletons. These sequences were also reported in another study, on T cells expressing NK-cell markers.

Sequenced: CD4+ T cells sorted from blood. These receptor sequences come from a woman aged 18-35 years in good health.

The V and J genes are TRBV7-9 and TRBJ2-7, with D perhaps given as TRBD1 or TRBD2 (5 bases each). The CDR3 is 17 amino acids. In germline, CDR1 is SEHNR, CDR2 FQNEAQ (reference sequence). Trimming stripped 6 bases from V and 1 base from J, with 22 bases between. Here the CDR3 reads CASSLRVRDRLSYEQYF. The CDR3 nucleotides are TGTGCCAGCAGTTTAAGGGTCCGGGACCGCCTGTCCTACGAGCAGTACTTC.

This clonotype was observed a few times. This chain joins TRBV6-5 and TRBJ1-4; possible D gene TRBD1, 6 bases. The V gene's germline CDR1 is MNHEY and CDR2 SVGAGI. The V end was cut by 0 bases, the J end by 7 bases, with 15 bases between. This CDR3 has 16 amino acids. The DNA for the CDR3 is TGTGCCAGCAGTTACTCGAGGGGGGGCGGCGTTGAAAAACTGTTTTTT. Its protein product is CASSYSRGGGVEKLFF.

This clonotype has just a few counts. The chain carries TRBV5-1 and TRBJ2-7; possible D gene TRBD1, 6 bases. The length of the CDR3 is 15 residues. The V end was cut by 1 base, the J end by 3 bases, with 14 bases between. Germline lookup yields CDR1 SGHRS and CDR2 YFSETQ. The CDR3 DNA follows: TGCGCCAGCAGCTTGTCACAGGGCGTGGGCTACGAGCAGTACTTC. Translating it yields CASSLSQGVGYEQYF.

This sequence joins TRBV27 and TRBJ1-5, with unresolved D. The V end lost 2 bases, the J end lost 4 bases, and 6 bases lay between the germline ends. CDR3 size: 13 residues. From germline, CDR1 is MNHEY and CDR2 SMNVEV (reference sequence). The CDR3 bases are TGTGCCAGCAGTTTAAGTGCGAATCAGCCCCAGCATTTT. This translates into CASSLSANQPQHF.

The chain links TRBV9 to TRBJ2-1; D is perhaps TRBD1 (5 bases). With 3 bases removed from V and 4 bases from J, the gap between germline ends came to 17 bases. Germline values: CDR1 SGDLS, CDR2 YYNGEE. CDR3 size: 16 residues. In nucleotides, the CDR3 is TGTGCCAGCAGCGGCCCTAAAGGGGCTATATACAATGAGCAGTTCTTC. Translated: CASSGPKGAIYNEQFF.

DNA for the CDR3: TGTGCCAGCAGTTTGAGGACAGGGGAAACGTACTTC. It is translated as CASSLRTGETYF. The J gene is TRBJ2-7, the V gene TRBV12-3 or TRBV12-4; TRBD1 matches 9 bases. The CDR3 totals 12 residues. With V trimmed by 3 bases and J by 12 bases, 6 bases remained unmatched.

The gene calls are TRBV29-1 and TRBJ2-3; TRBD1 matches 7 bases. This CDR3 region has 13 residues. The V and J ends lost 3 bases and 3 bases, in that order; junction bases with no gene match: 3. Looked up from germline, CDR1 is SQVTM and CDR2 is ANQGSEA. The CDR3: CSVDRGSTDTQYF. CDR3 sequence (DNA): TGCAGCGTTGACAGGGGGTCAACAGATACGCAGTATTTT.

In its sample, this clonotype was seen a few times. The gene calls are TRBV5-6 and TRBJ2-3; D not certain. Germline CDR1 is SGHDT and CDR2 is YYEEEE. The CDR3 loop spans 12 amino acids. V was clipped by 2 bases and J by 4 bases, with 5 bases between them. The CDR3 bases are TGTGCCAGCAGCTTCCGTCCAGATACGCAGTATTTT. Translation gives CASSFRPDTQYF.

This chain links TRBV5-1 with TRBJ1-1; TRBD1 agrees at 8 bases. The germline V gene encodes CDR1 SGHRS and CDR2 YFSETQ. The CDR3 sequence is 19 residues long. V gave up 0 bases and J gave up 3 bases; unmatched junction bases: 16. Here the CDR3 DNA reads TGCGCCAGCAGCTTGGAAGTTGACAGGGGATCTAATAGATACACTGAAGCTTTCTTT. This gives the protein CASSLEVDRGSNRYTEAFF.

The chain is built from TRBV27 and TRBJ2-2; tentative D call: TRBD1 (5 bases). Germline V gene data show CDR1 as MNHEY and CDR2 as SMNVEV (reference sequence). The CDR3 loop spans 15 amino acids. Trimming pared 7 bases from V and 0 bases from J, leaving 12 bases between. Here the CDR3 reads CASNAGSPNTGELFF. The CDR3 coding sequence is TGTGCCAGCAACGCAGGGTCCCCGAACACCGGGGAGCTGTTTTTT.

The rearrangement joins TRBV7-9 to TRBJ2-5; a possible D gene is TRBD2 (6 bases). From germline, CDR1 is SEHNR and CDR2 FQNEAQ (reference sequence). Between the trimmed V and J ends, which lost 3 bases and 6 bases, there was a span of 23 bases. CDR3 length equals 17 residues. The CDR3: CASSFGPAGPAGKTQYF. The CDR3 DNA follows: TGTGCCAGCAGCTTCGGACCGGCAGGGCCGGCGGGGAAGACCCAGTACTTC.

This clonotype was seen ten or more times. V and J are TRBV3-1 and TRBJ1-1, with D possibly matching TRBD1 (5 bases). Germline V gene data show CDR1 as LGHDT and CDR2 as YNNKEL (reference sequence). The CDR3 spans 15 residues. Between the trimmed V and J ends, which lost 4 bases and 1 base, there was a span of 13 bases. The CDR3 DNA reads TGTGCCAGCAGCCCCCGGGACCGCCCGAACACTGAAGCTTTCTTT. It codes for CASSPRDRPNTEAFF.

The table lists this clonotype with a few counts. V gene TRBV7-8 combines with J gene TRBJ2-3; no reliable D call. V dropped 1 base and J dropped 0 bases, with 17 bases sitting between them. The CDR3 totals 18 residues. Germline V gene lookup returns CDR1 SGHVS and CDR2 FQNEAQ. The CDR3 DNA follows: TGTGCCAGCAGCTTAGTTGGTCTCCGCACTCCTAGCACAGATACGCAGTATTTT. It codes for CASSLVGLRTPSTDTQYF.

Notes on this clonotype: The junction departs from germline at one end; a sequencing error may be responsible. The V and J genes are TRBV7-7 and TRBJ2-5, with D hard to call. The CDR3 covers 16 residues. Germline values: CDR1 SSHAT, CDR2 FNYEAQ (reference sequence). The CDR3: CASSLGLVFPQETQYF. The CDR3 DNA is TGTGCTAGCAGCTTAGGTCTTGTGTTTCCTCAAGAGACCCAGTACTTC.

This clonotype was observed a few times. The chain links TRBV18 to TRBJ1-4; D ambiguous. Per the germline V gene, CDR1 is KGHSH and CDR2 is LQKENI. With 4 bases removed from V and 7 bases from J, the gap between germline ends came to 4 bases. CDR3 length: 11 residues. This CDR3 is CASSRGEKLFF. In DNA, the CDR3 is TGTGCCAGCTCACGGGGTGAAAAACTGTTTTTT.